This TCR beta chain was found in a study of beta chain features in type 1 diabetes. Background on the study: Patients were similar to healthy donors in age and gender (as well as in cell yields). Sorted cells, approximately 100,000,000 in number, were examined across all samples.

Expressed TCRB transcripts got sequenced, as all isolated RNA was reverse transcribed. Measured with immunoSEQ multiplex PCR; TCRdb has only the in-frame clones, and not every one. The repertoire holds over 700,000 clones, with 17% as singletons. Study conclusions and caveats: The study found moderately but significantly shorter TCRB CDR3s in all four CD4+ subsets of Type 1 diabetes patients.

A word on this clone: Its antigen remains unknown.

V shed 7 bases and J 4 bases; nucleotides not matched to a gene: 9. Germline CDR1 is SNHLY and CDR2 is FYNNEI. This CDR3 spans 14 amino acids. CD45RO/CCR7/CD25/CD127/CD95/CD27 separated CD4+ naive, central memory, regulatory and stem cell-like memory cells by sorting. The source of this sequence is a young woman in good health. The sample consisted of naive CD4+ T cells from blood. V gene TRBV2 combines with J gene TRBJ2-7; TRBD2 agrees at 8 bases. The CDR3 loop reads CASTAWSGRYEQYF. The CDR3 bases are TGTGCCAGCACCGCGTGGAGCGGGAGATACGAGCAGTACTTC.